This TCR beta chain comes out of a study of T cells in localized non-small cell lung cancer. Study results and caveats: A single tumor region was sequenced, leaving heterogeneity possible. Density of T cells in blood, when higher, went with longer overall survival. Uninvolved adjacent lung had higher T cell clonality than tumor and all other tissues. Across samples, adjacent lung featured a median roughly 60 of the top 100 tumor clones.

Libraries were prepared by immunoSEQ multiplex PCR; TCRdb keeps only in-frame clonotypes and omits some of them. This sample carries about 41,000 clones, almost 90% of them seen once, and the ten largest clones take roughly 2.6%. Remarks on this clone: The antigen is undetermined.

Germline assignment: CDR1 SNHLY and CDR2 FYNNEI. This CDR3 spans 13 amino acids. The V end lost 7 bases, the J end lost 10 bases, and 19 bases lay between the germline ends. Sequences were derived from peripheral blood, sampled before any cancer treatment. The source is a female donor of 60 years or more with stage I squamous cell lung carcinoma. The chain couples TRBV2 to TRBJ1-1; the D is unclear. The CDR3 DNA reads TGTGCCAGCAACGAAGTTGGACGGCCGGCAGCTTTCTTT. Translation gives CASNEVGRPAAFF.